One sample yielded the 22 T cell receptor beta chains listed below, sequenced in a study of cytomegalovirus exposure and HLA in healthy donors. This PCR relied on a set of 60 Vbeta primers and 13 Jbeta primers. Libraries were prepared by immunoSEQ multiplex PCR; TCRdb keeps only in-frame clonotypes and omits some of them. This table has 150,000 to 200,000 clones, roughly 85% appearing once. The specimen sequenced was PBMCs. The receptors shown here come from a man in his forties or fifties in good health and CMV-seronegative.

The chain uses TRBV28 and TRBJ2-3; perhaps TRBD2 as D (5 bases). Germline V gene data show CDR1 as MDHEN and CDR2 as SYDVKM. The CDR3 has 13 amino acids. Trimming shortened V by 8 bases and J by 0 bases, and 9 bases separated the two germline ends. CDR3 DNA sequence: TGTGCCAGCGAGGGCCTGAGCACAGATACGCAGTATTTT. Translated: CASEGLSTDTQYF.

V gene TRBV11-2 combines with J gene TRBJ2-1; D gene uncertain. CDR1 SGHAT and CDR2 FQNNGV come from the germline V gene. The V and J ends lost 1 base and 9 bases respectively, with 10 bases between them. This CDR3 region has 13 residues. The CDR3 sequence is CASSLGPSGEQFF. The CDR3 DNA reads TGTGCCAGCAGCTTAGGGCCATCGGGTGAGCAGTTCTTC.

The chain couples TRBV27 to TRBJ1-5; 9 bases are a match to TRBD1. The junction had 1 base not matched to a gene; V was cut back by 6 bases and J by 7 bases. CDR1 is MNHEY, CDR2 SMNVEV, per germline (reference sequence). The CDR3 is 12 residues long. CDR3 bases: TGTGCCAGCAGGACAGGGGGGCAGCCCCAGCATTTT. Protein: CASRTGGQPQHF.

The V and J genes are TRBV5-1 and TRBJ1-4; 9 bases are shared with TRBD1. Looked up from germline, CDR1 is SGHRS and CDR2 is YFSETQ. V lost 1 base, J lost 8 bases, and 12 bases stayed unmatched. The CDR3 is made up of 17 amino acids. CDR3 nucleotides: TGCGCCAGCAGCTTGTCACTTTGGACAGGGGCGGGCGAAAAACTGTTTTTT. Encoded protein: CASSLSLWTGAGEKLFF.

V is TRBV12-2 and J is TRBJ1-1; TRBD1 is the table's D call, not checked against the DNA. TRBV12-2 corresponds to a pseudogene. This CDR3 has 14 amino acids. The CDR3 loop is CASRCQTGDTEAFF. In DNA form, the CDR3 reads TGTGCAAGTCGCTGCCAGACAGGGGATACTGAAGCTTTCTTT.

Regarding this clone: The junction shows a germline mismatch at one end, possibly a read error. This rearrangement joins TRBV2 to TRBJ2-5; tentatively, D is TRBD2 (5 bases). The germline V gene encodes CDR1 SNHLY and CDR2 FYNNEI. There are 12 residues in the CDR3. DNA for the CDR3: TGTGCCAGCAGTGAATCGGGGTCGACCCCGGACTTC. Translated: CASSESGSTPDF.

This chain links TRBV5-1 with TRBJ1-4, with TRBD1 matching 7 bases. The CDR3 has 15 residues. Germline CDR1 and CDR2: SGHRS and YFSETQ. With 4 bases clipped from V and 7 bases from J, the junction kept 10 bases outside the gene matches. Here the CDR3 reads CASSRTGQPSEKLFF. For the CDR3, the DNA is TGCGCCAGCAGCAGAACGGGACAGCCAAGTGAAAAACTGTTTTTT.

The chain recombines TRBV27 with TRBJ2-1; 10 bases match TRBD2. V dropped 6 bases and J dropped 5; count of bases not matched to a gene: 4. The CDR3 sequence is 14 residues long. From germline, CDR1 is MNHEY and CDR2 SMNVEV (reference sequence). The CDR3: CASSPLAGDNEQFF. CDR3 sequence (DNA): TGTGCCAGCAGCCCCCTAGCGGGGGACAATGAGCAGTTCTTC.

The CDR3 nucleotides are TGCGCCAGCAGCCAAGAGAGGGGGCTGAACACCGGGGAGCTGTTTTTT. The encoded protein is CASSQERGLNTGELFF. This chain connects TRBV4-1 to TRBJ2-2; 7 nucleotides agree with TRBD1. This CDR3 is 16 amino acids long. The trim removed 0 bases at V and 1 base at J, leaving 2 bases unmatched. Germline V lookup: CDR1 MGHRA, CDR2 YSYEKL.

The chain couples TRBV10-3 to TRBJ2-3, with 10 bases lining up with TRBD2. The CDR3 is 17 residues long. V dropped 10 bases and J dropped 2; count of bases not matched to a gene: 15. Germline V CDR1 and CDR2: ENHRY, SYGVKD. CDR3 nucleotide sequence: TGTGCCACCCGGCTAGCGGGAGACGCCAGCCCCACAGATACGCAGTATTTT. It specifies CATRLAGDASPTDTQYF.

The table lists this clone with a count of one. The V gene is TRBV28, the J gene TRBJ1-2; possibly TRBD1 for D (5 bases). Trimming left V 1 base short and J 6 bases short, with 15 bases between. The V gene's germline CDR1 is MDHEN and CDR2 SYDVKM. The CDR3 loop spans 15 amino acids. CDR3 in DNA: TGTGCCAGCAGTTTATCGCGGGGCACACCCCATGGCTACACCTTC. This codes for CASSLSRGTPHGYTF.

The J gene is TRBJ1-1, the V gene TRBV7-2; TRBD1 is a possible D gene (5 bases). This CDR3 is built from 16 residues. The germline V and J ends were trimmed by 1 base and 0 bases, with 12 bases remaining between them. Germline V gene lookup returns CDR1 SGHTA and CDR2 FQGNSA. CDR3 protein: CASSLGGRYMNTEAFF. In nucleotides, the CDR3 is TGTGCCAGCAGCTTAGGGGGCCGCTATATGAACACTGAAGCTTTCTTT.

CDR3: CASREPGTSGRETQYF. In nucleotides, the CDR3 is TGCGCCAGCAGAGAGCCCGGGACTAGCGGGAGGGAGACCCAGTACTTC. V is TRBV10-1 and J is TRBJ2-5; 15 bases align to TRBD2. This CDR3 region has 16 residues. In germline, CDR1 is WNHNN, CDR2 SYGVQD (reference sequence). The trim removed 6 bases at V and 5 bases at J, leaving 7 bases unmatched.

This clone was recorded a few times. The chain employs TRBV9 and TRBJ1-5, with 9 bases identical to TRBD1. This CDR3 region has 14 residues. J gave up 4 bases and V 4 bases, and 3 bases lay outside the gene matches. Germline assignment: CDR1 SGDLS and CDR2 YYNGEE. Here the CDR3 DNA reads TGTGCCAGCAGCATCGGGACAGGGAATCAGCCCCAGCATTTT. Translated: CASSIGTGNQPQHF.

CDR3 protein: CASRSHDSYEQYF. CDR3 bases: TGTGCCAGCAGATCCCACGATAGCTACGAGCAGTACTTC. The V and J genes are TRBV27 and TRBJ2-5; the D is unclear. The DNA end is more similar to TRBJ2-7, so the J call may be wrong. Germline assignment: CDR1 MNHEY and CDR2 SMNVEV (reference sequence). CDR3 length equals 13 residues.

The chain recombines TRBV7-9 with TRBJ2-7; the D is unclear. This CDR3 has 12 amino acids. V was trimmed by 1 base and J by 2 bases, leaving 3 bases between them. Germline CDR1 reads SEHNR; CDR2 reads FQNEAQ (reference sequence). The CDR3 sequence: CASSLDTYEQYF. CDR3 DNA: TGTGCCAGCAGCTTAGACACCTACGAGCAGTACTTC.

The V gene is TRBV6-1, the J gene TRBJ2-7; 8 bases map to TRBD1. Germline V gene lookup returns CDR1 MNHNS and CDR2 SASEGT. The ends lost 1 base at V and 6 bases at J; junction bases unmatched: 5. The CDR3 is 14 residues long. The CDR3 is CASSEGRTGLEQYF. CDR3 coding DNA: TGTGCCAGCAGTGAAGGAAGGACAGGGCTCGAGCAGTACTTC.

J is TRBJ1-6 and V is TRBV7-9, with TRBD1 matching 11 bases. Trimming took 4 bases from V and 5 from J; bases not matched to a gene: 4. Germline CDR1 reads SEHNR; CDR2 reads FQNEAQ (reference sequence). The CDR3 covers 16 residues. The CDR3 loop is CASSSDRGPHNSPLHF. The CDR3 DNA reads as TGTGCCAGCAGCTCGGACAGGGGGCCACATAATTCACCCCTCCACTTT.

This clone appeared a few times. The chain links TRBV6-1 to TRBJ2-1; the D gene is possibly TRBD2 (5 bases). The CDR3 runs to 14 residues. The V and J ends lost 0 bases and 7 bases respectively, with 10 bases between them. Germline values: CDR1 MNHNS, CDR2 SASEGT. The CDR3 bases are TGTGCCAGCAGTGAAGCGGGAGCTGGTAATGAGCAGTTCTTC. Translating gives CASSEAGAGNEQFF.

This clone was seen once. The chain has TRBV30 and TRBJ2-7, with 11 bases that match TRBD2. The CDR3 spans 15 residues. Germline V gene data show CDR1 as GTSNPN and CDR2 as SVGIG (reference sequence). The junction had 13 bases not matched to a gene; V was cut back by 3 bases and J by 9 bases. The CDR3 nucleotides read TGTGCCTGGAGGGAACCGGGGAGAACTAGCGGGAGGCAGTACTTC. Translated: CAWREPGRTSGRQYF.

This chain connects TRBV7-2 to TRBJ2-1; TRBD1 aligns across 7 bases. Trimming took 5 bases from V and 9 from J; bases not matched to a gene: 10. CDR1 and CDR2 (germline): SGHTA, FQGNSA. The CDR3 runs 14 residues. This chain's CDR3 is CASSLSRGRGEQFF. As DNA, the CDR3 is TGTGCCAGCAGCCTGTCGAGGGGGCGCGGTGAGCAGTTCTTC. Complete variable domain (other parts from reference TRBV7-2 and TRBJ2-1): GAGVSQSPSNKVTEKGKDVELRCDPISGHTALYWYRQSLGQGLEFLIYFQGNSAPDKSGLPSDRFSAERTGGSVSTLTIQRTQQEDSAVYLCASSLSRGRGEQFFGPGTRLTVL.

V is TRBV11-2 and J is TRBJ2-6, with TRBD1 identical over 10 bases. This CDR3 region has 17 residues. Germline V gene sequence: CDR1 SGHAT, CDR2 FQNNGV. V lost 5 bases, J lost 2 bases, and 6 bases stayed unmatched. As DNA, the CDR3 is TGTGCCAGCAGCCAGATAGACAGGGGGCCTGGGGCCAACGTCCTGACTTTC. This codes for CASSQIDRGPGANVLTF.